This TCR beta chain originates from a study of T cells in localized non-small cell lung cancer. Libraries were prepared by immunoSEQ multiplex PCR; TCRdb keeps only in-frame clonotypes and omits some of them. The top ten hold 12% of the sample, which has nearly 35,000 clones, approximately 90% seen once. The CDR3 is 13 residues long. V was shortened by 7 bases and J by 3 bases, with 12 bases between the two germline ends. Germline CDR1 MDHEN, CDR2 SYDVKM. The chain is built from TRBV28 and TRBJ1-1; tentatively, D is TRBD1 (5 bases). The receptor was derived from a female donor over 55 with stage II lung adenocarcinoma. Sequenced material: peripheral blood mononuclear cells, taken before any cancer treatment. In DNA, the CDR3 is TGTGCCAGCACCTTGGAGGGGCACACTGAAGCTTTCTTT. It is translated as CASTLEGHTEAFF.